The 10 T cell receptor beta chains below come from one sample, sequenced in a study of beta chain features in type 1 diabetes. Sequenced material consisted of expressed TCRB transcripts (all of the isolated RNA was reverse transcribed). Profiled with immunoSEQ multiplex PCR; TCRdb holds only in-frame clones, not every one. This sample yields 240,000 or so clones, of which 25% to 35% are seen a single time; approximately 4% belongs to the top ten. Source material: central memory CD4+ T cells from blood. These receptors were taken from a man aged 30-40 years in good health.

This clone was observed at least ten times. J is TRBJ2-1 and V is TRBV4-1; 9 nucleotides match TRBD1. CDR1 is MGHRA and CDR2 is YSYEKL in the germline V gene. Trimming took 8 bases from V and 3 from J; bases not matched to a gene: 2. The CDR3 length is 13 residues. The CDR3 region is CASWDRVYNEQFF. The CDR3 coding sequence is TGCGCCAGCTGGGACAGGGTCTACAATGAGCAGTTCTTC.

This clone was observed many times. The gene calls are TRBV7-2 and TRBJ2-3, with TRBD2 matching 7 bases. CDR1 is SGHTA and CDR2 is FQGNSA in the germline V gene. V shed 3 bases, J shed 1 base, and the junction held 7 bases outside the gene matches. The CDR3 has 16 amino acids. The CDR3 protein is CASSFSSGPGTDTQYF. CDR3 bases: TGTGCCAGCAGCTTCTCTAGCGGACCGGGCACAGATACGCAGTATTTT.

The V call is TRBV21-1, the J call TRBJ1-1. TRBV21-1 is a listed pseudogene. This CDR3 has 16 amino acids. CDR3 protein: CASSKVRPGAYTEAFF. In DNA form, the CDR3 reads TGTGCCAGCAGCAAAGTTCGACCCGGGGCGTACACTGAAGCTTTCTTT.

This clone was recorded a few times. This rearrangement joins TRBV29-1 to TRBJ2-4, with D unresolved. The CDR3 consists of 13 residues. V lost 3 bases, J lost 1 base, and 7 bases lay in between. Germline-derived CDR1 and CDR2 are SQVTM and ANQGSEA. The CDR3 reads CSVESRAKNIQYF. The CDR3 bases are TGCAGCGTTGAGTCTAGGGCCAAAAACATTCAGTACTTC. Variable domain in full (rest from reference TRBV29-1 and TRBJ2-4): SAVISQKPSRDICQRGTSLTIQCQVDSQVTMMFWYRQQPGQSLTLIATANQGSEATYESGFVIDKFPISRPNLTFSTLTVSNMSPEDSSIYLCSVESRAKNIQYFGAGTRLSVL.

The J gene is TRBJ1-4, the V gene TRBV30; 8 bases fit TRBD1. V lost 5 bases, J lost 4 bases, and 3 bases stayed unmatched. The CDR3 runs 13 residues. CDR1 is GTSNPN, CDR2 SVGIG, per germline (reference sequence). The CDR3 sequence is CAWQGAGNEKLFF. DNA of the CDR3: TGTGCCTGGCAGGGGGCCGGTAATGAAAAACTGTTTTTT.

This clone showed up just a few times. The gene calls are TRBV5-1 and TRBJ2-3; D is uncertain. CDR3 length equals 14 residues. From germline, CDR1 is SGHRS and CDR2 YFSETQ. V lost 5 bases and J 2 bases, leaving 12 bases between the germline ends. CDR3 residues: CASRVGETTDTQYF. CDR3 DNA: TGCGCCAGCAGGGTTGGAGAGACCACAGATACGCAGTATTTT.

This chain uses TRBV11-3 with TRBJ2-1, with TRBD2 matching over 13 bases. CDR1 and CDR2 from the germline V gene are SGHNT and YENEEA. The CDR3 runs to 16 residues. Unmatched junction bases numbered 9, after V lost 5 bases and J lost 8 bases. The CDR3 loop is CASSEGTSGRVDEQFF. CDR3 nucleotides: TGTGCCAGCAGCGAGGGCACTAGCGGGAGGGTCGATGAGCAGTTCTTC.

The CDR3 region has the DNA TGCGCCAGCAGCCGAACCGGGGGCAGCCAGCCCCAGCATTTT. It codes for CASSRTGGSQPQHF. V and J are TRBV4-3 and TRBJ1-5; tentatively, D is TRBD1 (6 bases). V lost 4 bases to trimming and J lost 7 bases, with 14 bases between them. The germline V gene encodes CDR1 LGHNA and CDR2 YSLEER. The CDR3 loop spans 14 amino acids.

The gene calls are TRBV2 and TRBJ1-5, with 9 positions matching TRBD1. The V and J ends lost 7 bases and 4 bases, in that order; junction bases with no gene match: 5. This CDR3 has 14 residues. Germline lookup yields CDR1 SNHLY and CDR2 FYNNEI. The chain's CDR3 is CASIMDRGNQPQHF. DNA for the CDR3: TGTGCCAGCATCATGGACAGGGGAAATCAGCCCCAGCATTTT.

This chain connects TRBV9 to TRBJ1-5, with TRBD1 matching over 7 bases. This CDR3 comprises 15 residues. V lost 4 bases to trimming and J lost 4 bases; unmatched junction nucleotides: 8. Germline loops: CDR1 SGDLS, CDR2 YYNGEE. DNA of the CDR3: TGTGCCAGCAGCCCCACAGGGGATTGGAATCAGCCCCAGCATTTT. Its translation: CASSPTGDWNQPQHF.